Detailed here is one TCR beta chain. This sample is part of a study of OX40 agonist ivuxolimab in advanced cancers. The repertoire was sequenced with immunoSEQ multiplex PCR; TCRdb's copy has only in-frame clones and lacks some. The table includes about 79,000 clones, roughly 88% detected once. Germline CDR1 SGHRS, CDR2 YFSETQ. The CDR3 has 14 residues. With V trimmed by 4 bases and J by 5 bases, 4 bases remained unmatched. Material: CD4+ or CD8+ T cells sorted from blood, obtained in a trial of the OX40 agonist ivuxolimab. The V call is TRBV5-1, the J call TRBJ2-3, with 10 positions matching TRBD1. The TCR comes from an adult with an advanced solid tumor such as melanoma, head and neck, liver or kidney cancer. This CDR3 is CASSRDRGLDTQYF. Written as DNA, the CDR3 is TGCGCCAGCAGCCGGGACAGGGGTCTAGATACGCAGTATTTT.